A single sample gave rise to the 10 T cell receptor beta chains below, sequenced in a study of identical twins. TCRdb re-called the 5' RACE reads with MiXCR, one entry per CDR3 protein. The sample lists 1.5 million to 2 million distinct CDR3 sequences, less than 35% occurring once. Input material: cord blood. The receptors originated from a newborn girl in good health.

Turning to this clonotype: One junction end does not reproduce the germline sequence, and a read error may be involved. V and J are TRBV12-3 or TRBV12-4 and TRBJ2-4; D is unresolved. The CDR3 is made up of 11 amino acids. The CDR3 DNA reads TGTGCCGGCAGCGAGACCAACATTCAGTACTTC. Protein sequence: CAGSETNIQYF.

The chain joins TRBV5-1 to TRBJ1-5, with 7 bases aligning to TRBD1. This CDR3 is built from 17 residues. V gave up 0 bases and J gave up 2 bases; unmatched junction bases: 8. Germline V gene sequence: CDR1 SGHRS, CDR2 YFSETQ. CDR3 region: CASSLDGRGQGNQPQHF. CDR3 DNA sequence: TGCGCCAGCAGCTTGGATGGCCGCGGACAGGGCAATCAGCCCCAGCATTTT. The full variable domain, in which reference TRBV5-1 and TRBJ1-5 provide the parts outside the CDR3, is KAGVTQTPRYLIKTRGQQVTLSCSPISGHRSVSWYQQTPGQGLQFLFEYFSETQRNKGNFPGRFSGRQFSNSRSEMNVSTLELGDSALYLCASSLDGRGQGNQPQHFGDGTRLSIL.

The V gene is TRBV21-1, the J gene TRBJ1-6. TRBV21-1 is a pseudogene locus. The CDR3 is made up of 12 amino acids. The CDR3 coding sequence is TGTGCCAGCTTCGACGGTAATTCACCCCTCCACTTT. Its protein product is CASFDGNSPLHF.

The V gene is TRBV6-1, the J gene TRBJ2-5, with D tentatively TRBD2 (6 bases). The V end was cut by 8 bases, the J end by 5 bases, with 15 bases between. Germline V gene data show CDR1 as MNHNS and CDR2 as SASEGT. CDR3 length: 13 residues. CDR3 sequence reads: CASLRGRKETQYF. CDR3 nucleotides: TGTGCCAGCCTAAGAGGGAGGAAGGAGACCCAGTACTTC.

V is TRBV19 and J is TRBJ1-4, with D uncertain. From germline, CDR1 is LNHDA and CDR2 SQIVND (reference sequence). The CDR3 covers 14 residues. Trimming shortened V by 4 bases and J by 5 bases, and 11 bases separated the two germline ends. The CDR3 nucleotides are TGTGCCAGTAGTACCTACCGGGTAAATGAAAAACTGTTTTTT. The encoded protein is CASSTYRVNEKLFF.

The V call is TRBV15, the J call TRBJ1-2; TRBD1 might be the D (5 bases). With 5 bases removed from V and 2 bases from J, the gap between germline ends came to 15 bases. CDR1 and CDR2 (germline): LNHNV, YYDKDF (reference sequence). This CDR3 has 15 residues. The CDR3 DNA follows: TGTGCCACCAGCCATGACAGCTGGGGCAACTATGGCTACACCTTC. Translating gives CATSHDSWGNYGYTF.

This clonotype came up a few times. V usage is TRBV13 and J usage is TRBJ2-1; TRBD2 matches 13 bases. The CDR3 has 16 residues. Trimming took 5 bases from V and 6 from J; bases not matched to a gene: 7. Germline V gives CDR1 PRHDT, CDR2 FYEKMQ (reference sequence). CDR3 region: CASSLPGLAGANEQFF. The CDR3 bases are TGTGCCAGCAGCCTCCCAGGACTAGCGGGGGCCAATGAGCAGTTCTTC.

CDR3 DNA sequence: TGCGCCAGCACCTTCGCGGAGACCCAGTACTTC. It is translated as CASTFAETQYF. The chain carries TRBV5-1 and TRBJ2-5; D is uncertain. Trimming pared 6 bases from V and 5 bases from J, leaving 8 bases between. Germline CDR1 and CDR2: SGHRS and YFSETQ. This CDR3 has 11 amino acids.

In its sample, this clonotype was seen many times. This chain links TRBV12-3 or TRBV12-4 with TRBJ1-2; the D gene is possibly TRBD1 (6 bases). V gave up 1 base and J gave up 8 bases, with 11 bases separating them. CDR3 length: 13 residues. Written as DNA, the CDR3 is TGTGCCAGCAGTTTAGACAGGGACTGGGGCTACACCTTC. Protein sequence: CASSLDRDWGYTF.

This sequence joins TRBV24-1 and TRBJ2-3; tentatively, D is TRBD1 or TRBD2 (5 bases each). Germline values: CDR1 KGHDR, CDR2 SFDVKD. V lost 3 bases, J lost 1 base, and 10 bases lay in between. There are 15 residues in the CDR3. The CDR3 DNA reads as TGTGCCACCAGTGATCAGAAGGGACGCACAGATACGCAGTATTTT. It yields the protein CATSDQKGRTDTQYF.